This T cell receptor beta chain was sequenced for a study of human T cells and chemical hapten exposure. As for the study in general: Sensitization applied 2% DPC to roughly 2 cm by roughly 2 cm of upper inner arm skin. Slight differences in pooled library volume were the main source of varying TCR yields across samples.

Trimming shortened V by 2 bases and J by 7 bases, and 11 bases separated the two germline ends. Per germline, CDR1 MNHEY and CDR2 SVGEGT. This CDR3 is built from 13 residues. A note on this clonotype: The antigen is undetermined.

Specified time point: patch test 3, about 24 weeks after DPC sensitization. The treatment: therapeutic diphenylcyclopropenone sensitization with weekly scalp DPC. One entry per CDR3 protein, called by TCRdb with MiXCR from the RACE reads. The data show some 91,000 distinct CDR3 sequences, 27% seen once. Findings and limits, study-wide: The number of TCRs over 1 in 1000 frequency stayed unchanged after DPC. Expanded TCRs formed significantly more large CDR3 similarity clusters than controls.

The chain recombines TRBV6-2 or TRBV6-3 with TRBJ2-5; a weak D match, TRBD2 (6 bases). The sequence was collected from a man aged 40-49 years with alopecia areata. Some clones in this sample may be carry-over from other donors' samples. The material sequenced was whole blood, taken in connection with sensitization to the hapten diphenylcyclopropenone (DPC). The CDR3: CASSYPGVLTQYF. CDR3 bases: TGTGCCAGCAGTTACCCGGGGGTTTTGACCCAGTACTTC.